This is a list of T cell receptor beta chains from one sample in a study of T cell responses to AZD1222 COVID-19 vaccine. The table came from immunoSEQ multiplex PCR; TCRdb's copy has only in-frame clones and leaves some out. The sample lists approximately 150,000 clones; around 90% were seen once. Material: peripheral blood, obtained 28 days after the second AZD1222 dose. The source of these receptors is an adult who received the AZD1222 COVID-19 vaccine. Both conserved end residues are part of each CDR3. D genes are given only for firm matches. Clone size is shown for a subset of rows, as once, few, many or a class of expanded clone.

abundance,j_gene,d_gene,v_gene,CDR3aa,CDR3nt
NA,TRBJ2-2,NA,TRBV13,CASRLQGAGELFF,TGTGCCAGCAGATTACAGGGCGCCGGGGAGCTGTTTTTT
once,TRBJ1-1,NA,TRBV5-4,CASSLPTESAGNTEAFF,TGTGCCAGCAGCTTGCCCACCGAATCCGCAGGGAACACTGAAGCTTTCTTT
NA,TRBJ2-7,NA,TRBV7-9,CASSLSPGSPRGEQYF,TGTGCCAGCAGCTTAAGTCCGGGATCCCCCCGGGGGGAGCAGTACTTC
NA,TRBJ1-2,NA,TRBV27,CASADRGTVYGYTF,TGTGCCAGCGCGGACCGCGGAACAGTCTATGGCTACACCTTC
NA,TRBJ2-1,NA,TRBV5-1,CASSLEGAASYNEQFF,TGCGCCAGCAGCTTGGAAGGGGCTGCATCCTACAATGAGCAGTTCTTC
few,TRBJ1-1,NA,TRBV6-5,CASSRRDILYTEAFF,TGTGCCAGCAGTCGCCGGGACATTCTTTACACTGAAGCTTTCTTT
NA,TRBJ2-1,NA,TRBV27,CASSFLRADEQFF,TGTGCCAGCAGTTTTCTGAGGGCGGATGAGCAGTTCTTC
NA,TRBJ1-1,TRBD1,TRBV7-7,CASSPFGGGAEAFF,TGTGCCAGCAGCCCCTTCGGAGGGGGCGCTGAAGCTTTCTTT
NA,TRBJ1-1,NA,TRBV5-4,CASSLRNTEAFF,TGTGCCAGCAGCTTAAGGAACACTGAAGCTTTCTTT
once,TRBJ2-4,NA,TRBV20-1,CSARVPAIQYF,TGCAGTGCTAGAGTTCCGGCGATTCAGTACTTC
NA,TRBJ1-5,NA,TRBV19,CASSFRGEPQHF,TGTGCCAGTAGCTTTAGAGGGGAGCCCCAGCATTTT
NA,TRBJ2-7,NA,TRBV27,CASSSQTGNPYEQYF,TGTGCCAGCAGTTCGCAAACAGGGAACCCCTACGAGCAGTACTTC
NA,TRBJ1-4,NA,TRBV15,CATSRSPATNEKLFF,TGTGCCACCAGCAGAAGCCCCGCAACTAATGAAAAACTGTTTTTT
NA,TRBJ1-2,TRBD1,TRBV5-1,CASSSTGGLGYGYTF,TGCGCCAGCAGCTCTACAGGGGGCCTTGGCTATGGCTACACCTTC
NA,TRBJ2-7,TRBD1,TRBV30,CAWSQGAVKYEQYF,TGTGCCTGGAGCCAGGGGGCGGTTAAATACGAGCAGTACTTC
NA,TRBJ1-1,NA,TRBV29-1,CSVLKVGYTEAFF,TGCAGCGTCCTAAAGGTCGGATACACTGAAGCTTTCTTT
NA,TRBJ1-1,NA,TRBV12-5,CASGPSIPGKVNTEAFF,TGTGCTAGTGGCCCATCAATCCCAGGGAAAGTGAACACTGAAGCTTTCTTT
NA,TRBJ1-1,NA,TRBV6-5,CASSYSRATEAFF,TGTGCCAGCAGTTACTCCCGGGCCACTGAAGCTTTCTTT
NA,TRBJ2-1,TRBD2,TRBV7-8,CASSPKRIAGWNEQFF,TGTGCCAGCAGCCCTAAGAGGATAGCGGGATGGAATGAGCAGTTCTTC
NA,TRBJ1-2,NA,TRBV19,CASGGNYGYTF,TGTGCCAGTGGAGGAAACTATGGCTACACCTTC
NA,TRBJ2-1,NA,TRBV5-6,CASSLEVGSYNEQFF,TGTGCCAGCAGCTTGGAGGTTGGCTCCTACAATGAGCAGTTCTTC
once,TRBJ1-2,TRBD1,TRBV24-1,CATSDNGTGGLGYGYTF,TGTGCCACCAGTGATAACGGGACAGGGGGCTTGGGGTATGGCTACACCTTC
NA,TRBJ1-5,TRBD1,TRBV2,CASSGTGHQPQHF,TGTGCCAGCAGTGGGACAGGCCATCAGCCCCAGCATTTT
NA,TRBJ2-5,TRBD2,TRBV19,CASSINGRAGETQYF,TGTGCCAGTAGTATAAACGGGAGGGCCGGTGAGACCCAGTACTTC
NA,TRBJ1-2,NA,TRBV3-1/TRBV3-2,CASSQGARGYGYTF,TGTGCCAGCAGCCAAGGGGCCCGGGGCTATGGCTACACCTTC
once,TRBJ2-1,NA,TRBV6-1,CASSEGGKHYNEQFF,TGTGCCAGCAGTGAAGGGGGGAAACATTACAATGAGCAGTTCTTC
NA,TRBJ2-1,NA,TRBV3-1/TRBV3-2,CASSQVPTGAYNEQFF,TGTGCCAGCAGCCAAGTTCCCACAGGTGCTTACAATGAGCAGTTCTTC
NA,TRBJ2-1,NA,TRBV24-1,CATSDLKQPYNEQFF,TGTGCCACCAGTGATTTAAAACAACCCTACAATGAGCAGTTCTTC
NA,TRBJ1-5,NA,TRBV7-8,CASSVGGQRAYYSNQPQHF,TGTGCCAGCAGCGTAGGGGGACAAAGGGCCTATTATAGCAATCAGCCCCAGCATTTT
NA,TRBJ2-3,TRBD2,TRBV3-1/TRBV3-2,CASSLGLGGDTQYF,TGTGCCAGCAGCCTCGGACTAGGTGGAGATACGCAGTATTTT
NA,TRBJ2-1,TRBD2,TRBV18,CASSPRTSDHNEQFF,TGTGCCAGCTCACCGAGGACTAGCGACCACAATGAGCAGTTCTTC